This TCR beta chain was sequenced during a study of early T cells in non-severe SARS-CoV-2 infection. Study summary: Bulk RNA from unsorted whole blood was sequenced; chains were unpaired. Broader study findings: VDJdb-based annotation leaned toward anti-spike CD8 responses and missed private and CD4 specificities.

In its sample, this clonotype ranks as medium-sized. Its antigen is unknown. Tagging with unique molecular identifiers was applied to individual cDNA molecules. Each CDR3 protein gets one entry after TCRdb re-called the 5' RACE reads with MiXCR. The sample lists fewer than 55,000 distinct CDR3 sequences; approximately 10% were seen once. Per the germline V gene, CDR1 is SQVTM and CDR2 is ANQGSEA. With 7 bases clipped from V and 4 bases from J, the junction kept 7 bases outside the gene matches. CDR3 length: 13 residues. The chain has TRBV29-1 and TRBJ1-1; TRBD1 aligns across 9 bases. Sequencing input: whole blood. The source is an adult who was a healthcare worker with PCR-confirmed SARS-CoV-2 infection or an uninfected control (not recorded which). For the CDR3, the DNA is TGCAGCGCCAGGACAGGGGAAGGCACTGAAGCTTTCTTT. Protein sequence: CSARTGEGTEAFF.